What follows are 14 T cell receptor beta chains derived from one specimen sequenced in a study of control samples from healthy donors and cancer patients. Sequencing used immunoSEQ multiplex PCR; TCRdb keeps in-frame clones, though not all of them. Among 20,000 to 30,000 clones listed, roughly 80% were seen once. The specimen was PBMCs. The receptor set was obtained from a man aged 60 to 69 with colorectal cancer.

V and J are TRBV7-8 and TRBJ2-1, with D maybe TRBD2 (5 bases). The length of the CDR3 is 15 residues. The V and J ends lost 3 bases and 4 bases respectively, with 13 bases between them. In germline, CDR1 is SGHVS, CDR2 FQNEAQ. The CDR3 DNA sequence: TGTGCCAGCAGCTTCGGGGTAGGGATGTACAATGAGCAGTTCTTC. This translates into CASSFGVGMYNEQFF.

The chain joins TRBV19 to TRBJ2-7; maybe TRBD1 (6 bases). The germline CDR1 and CDR2 sequences are LNHDA and SQIVND (reference sequence). The CDR3 totals 14 residues. V shed 10 bases and J shed 3 bases, with 19 bases lying between them. CDR3 amino acids: CANYRALRVYEQYV. The CDR3 region has the DNA TGTGCCAACTACAGGGCCCTAAGAGTCTACGAGCAGTACGTC.

This clone was seen a handful of times. The J gene is TRBJ2-2, the V gene TRBV4-3; D uncertain. The CDR3 contains 16 residues. The V gene's germline CDR1 is LGHNA and CDR2 YSLEER. Deletions cut 0 bases from V and 5 bases from J, with 13 bases between. CDR3 in DNA: TGCGCCAGCAGCCAAGATCTTAGTAGGGTGACCGGGGAGCTGTTTTTT. Translating it yields CASSQDLSRVTGELFF.

The J gene is TRBJ1-1, the V gene TRBV6-5; D unclear. The CDR3 totals 13 residues. V lost 7 bases and J 1 base, leaving 10 bases between the germline ends. The germline V gene encodes CDR1 MNHEY and CDR2 SVGAGI. The DNA of the CDR3 is TGTGCCAGCATCCTCTCAGGGAACACTGAAGCTTTCTTT. Translated: CASILSGNTEAFF.

The rearrangement uses TRBV5-1 and TRBJ2-7; D is undetermined. Per germline, CDR1 SGHRS and CDR2 YFSETQ. The CDR3 loop spans 13 amino acids. The germline V and J ends were trimmed by 5 bases and 0 bases, with 9 bases remaining between them. CDR3 nucleotide sequence: TGCGCCAGCAGTTGGAGTGTCTCCTACGAGCAGTACTTC. Its translation: CASSWSVSYEQYF.

In this sample, this clone turned up once. The chain recombines TRBV10-3 with TRBJ1-1; TRBD1 agrees at 9 bases. The germline V gene has CDR1 ENHRY and CDR2 SYGVKD. The ends lost 10 bases at V and 1 base at J; junction bases unmatched: 22. This CDR3 region has 19 residues. The CDR3 DNA follows: TGTGCCACTCGTCGCGCGATTATCGTCTCGACAGGGGGGAACACTGAAGCTTTCTTT. Protein product: CATRRAIIVSTGGNTEAFF.

The chain is built from TRBV10-3 and TRBJ1-4, with D tentatively TRBD1 (6 bases). Between the trimmed V and J ends, which lost 6 bases and 7 bases, there was a span of 18 bases. Germline V gene data show CDR1 as ENHRY and CDR2 as SYGVKD. The CDR3 runs 15 residues. For the CDR3, the DNA is TGTGCCATCAGCACCCTCAGGGGAGTCAGTGAAAAACTGTTTTTT. Protein product: CAISTLRGVSEKLFF.

The chain is built from TRBV5-6 and TRBJ1-2, with 7 bases matching TRBD1. The CDR3 extends over 14 amino acids. Germline V CDR1 and CDR2: SGHDT, YYEEEE. V lost 1 base to trimming and J lost 8 bases; unmatched junction nucleotides: 8. This chain's CDR3 is CASSLPDRSKGYTF. In nucleotides, the CDR3 is TGTGCCAGCAGCTTGCCGGACAGGTCTAAAGGCTACACCTTC.

This chain joins TRBV2 and TRBJ1-2; the D gene is possibly TRBD1 (6 bases). The CDR3 extends over 14 amino acids. V was clipped by 8 bases and J by 0 bases, with 13 bases between them. Germline CDR1 SNHLY, CDR2 FYNNEI. The CDR3 DNA follows: TGTGCCAGCTCTAGACAGGAGGCTAACTATGGCTACACCTTC. Its translation is CASSRQEANYGYTF.

This chain joins TRBV27 and TRBJ1-5, with 10 bases identical to TRBD1. The CDR3 sequence is 15 residues long. Unmatched junction bases numbered 5, after V lost 6 bases and J lost 3 bases. Germline V gene lookup returns CDR1 MNHEY and CDR2 SMNVEV (reference sequence). The CDR3 nucleotides read TGTGCCAGCAGGGGGACAGGGGCCTTCAATCAGCCCCAGCATTTT. It yields the protein CASRGTGAFNQPQHF.

This chain joins TRBV19 and TRBJ2-7; D unresolved. The CDR3 extends over 14 amino acids. V lost 3 bases to trimming and J lost 2 bases, with 11 bases between them. Germline assignment: CDR1 LNHDA and CDR2 SQIVND (reference sequence). This CDR3 is CASSISRLTYEQYF. The CDR3 region has the DNA TGTGCCAGTAGTATTTCTCGACTTACCTACGAGCAGTACTTC.

V gene TRBV7-9 combines with J gene TRBJ2-7, with TRBD1 matching 11 bases. Germline V gene sequence: CDR1 SEHNR, CDR2 FQNEAQ (reference sequence). J lost 4 bases, V lost 1 base, and 3 bases had no gene match. CDR3 length equals 15 residues. This CDR3 reads CASSLGGQGAYEQYF. Written as DNA, the CDR3 is TGTGCCAGCAGCTTAGGCGGACAGGGGGCTTACGAGCAGTACTTC.

The V gene is TRBV20-1, the J gene TRBJ1-4; D not resolved. The V end was cut by 4 bases, the J end by 5 bases, with 5 bases between. From germline, CDR1 is DFQATT and CDR2 SNEGSKA (reference sequence). This CDR3 region has 11 residues. The CDR3 DNA reads as TGCAGTGCTATCCTAAATGAAAAACTGTTTTTT. Translating gives CSAILNEKLFF.

The V and J genes are TRBV5-6 and TRBJ1-5; 9 bases are a match to TRBD1. This CDR3 is 16 amino acids long. V lost 3 bases and J lost 4; bases outside the gene matches: 8. CDR1 SGHDT and CDR2 YYEEEE come from the germline V gene. This CDR3 is CASSSFAGTGNQPQHF. The CDR3 coding sequence is TGTGCCAGCAGCTCCTTCGCGGGGACAGGGAATCAGCCCCAGCATTTT.